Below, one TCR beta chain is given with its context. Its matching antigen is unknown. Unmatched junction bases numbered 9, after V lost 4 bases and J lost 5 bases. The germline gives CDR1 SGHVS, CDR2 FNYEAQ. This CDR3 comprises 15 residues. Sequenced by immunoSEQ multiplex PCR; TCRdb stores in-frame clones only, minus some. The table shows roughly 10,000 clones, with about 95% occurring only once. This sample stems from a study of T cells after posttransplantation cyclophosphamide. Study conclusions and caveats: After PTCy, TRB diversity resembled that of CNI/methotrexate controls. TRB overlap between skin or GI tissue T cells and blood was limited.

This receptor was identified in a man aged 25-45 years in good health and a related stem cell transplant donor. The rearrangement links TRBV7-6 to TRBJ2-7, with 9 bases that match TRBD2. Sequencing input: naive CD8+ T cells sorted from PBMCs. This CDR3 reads CASSWGARTSDEQYF. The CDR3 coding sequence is TGTGCCAGCAGCTGGGGGGCTAGGACTAGCGACGAGCAGTACTTC.